What follows are 23 T cell receptor beta chains derived from one specimen sequenced in a study of T cell changes during pregnancy in multiple sclerosis. Assay: immunoSEQ multiplex PCR; the TCRdb copy retains only in-frame clones and omits some. There are some 64,000 clones in the sample; around 89% occur only once, and roughly 0.89% lies in the top ten. The specimen was peripheral blood, collected in the first trimester of pregnancy. Receptors were obtained from a female donor in good health, enrolled as a control in a pregnancy study.

The V call is TRBV7-8, the J call TRBJ2-7, with 8 bases identical to TRBD1. Germline CDR1 and CDR2: SGHVS and FQNEAQ. Trimming at V came to 5 bases and at J to 0 bases, leaving 6 bases not matched to a gene. The CDR3 covers 15 residues. The CDR3 region is CASSLLQGVSYEQYF. DNA for the CDR3: TGTGCCAGCAGCCTCTTACAGGGGGTCTCCTACGAGCAGTACTTC.

V and J are TRBV5-4 and TRBJ1-6; 8 bases are a match to TRBD1. The junction had 12 bases not matched to a gene; V was cut back by 4 bases and J by 9 bases. CDR3 size: 16 residues. Germline CDR1 is SGHNT and CDR2 is YYREEE (reference sequence). The CDR3 loop is CASSPEIQGAGSPLHF. CDR3 DNA sequence: TGTGCCAGCAGCCCGGAAATTCAGGGGGCAGGTTCACCCCTCCACTTT.

This rearrangement joins TRBV25-1 to TRBJ2-7, with D unresolved. The CDR3 has 14 amino acids. CDR1 MGHDK and CDR2 SYGVNS come from the germline V gene. Between the trimmed V and J ends, which lost 3 bases and 0 bases, there was a span of 9 bases. The CDR3 sequence: CASSDPRHSYEQYF. The CDR3, as DNA: TGTGCCAGCAGTGATCCCCGACACTCCTACGAGCAGTACTTC.

The J gene is TRBJ2-3, the V gene TRBV7-2, with D possibly being TRBD2 (6 bases). CDR1 SGHTA and CDR2 FQGNSA come from the germline V gene. This CDR3 is 13 amino acids long. V lost 3 bases and J 3 bases, leaving 7 bases between the germline ends. The CDR3 nucleotides read TGTGCCAGCAGCTTTCGGGGGACAGATACGCAGTATTTT. Translating gives CASSFRGTDTQYF.

The chain uses TRBV19 and TRBJ1-2; D is ambiguous. V was pared by 3 bases and J by 1 base, with 6 bases between. CDR1 LNHDA and CDR2 SQIVND come from the germline V gene (reference sequence). The CDR3 runs 13 residues. CDR3 amino acids: CASSMSVNYGYTF. Here the CDR3 DNA reads TGTGCCAGTAGTATGTCAGTTAACTATGGCTACACCTTC. Filled out from reference TRBV19 and TRBJ1-2, the complete variable domain reads DGGITQSPKYLFRKEGQNVTLSCEQNLNHDAMYWYRQDPGQGLRLIYYSQIVNDFQKGDIAEGYSVSREKKESFPLTVTSAQKNPTAFYLCASSMSVNYGYTFGSGTRLTVV.

The table lists this clone with a few counts. The chain is built from TRBV5-1 and TRBJ1-2; 8 bases fit TRBD1. J was trimmed by 6 bases and V by 0 bases; bases with no gene match: 4. The CDR3 loop spans 14 amino acids. Germline V gene sequence: CDR1 SGHRS, CDR2 YFSETQ. The CDR3 DNA follows: TGCGCCAGCAGCTTGGGGCAGGGGGCTGATGGCTACACCTTC. Encoded protein: CASSLGQGADGYTF.

This chain connects TRBV9 to TRBJ1-6; tentative D call: TRBD1 (5 bases). The CDR3 consists of 16 residues. Germline lookup yields CDR1 SGDLS and CDR2 YYNGEE. Trimming cost V 6 bases and J 12 bases, with 25 bases left between them. The CDR3 is CASTWGEGMAPQPLHF. The CDR3, as DNA: TGTGCCAGCACCTGGGGGGAGGGTATGGCCCCCCAACCCCTCCACTTT.

The rearrangement links TRBV11-3 to TRBJ2-5, with TRBD2 matching 13 bases. The CDR3 extends over 17 amino acids. V lost 6 bases and J lost 2; bases outside the gene matches: 9. In germline, CDR1 is SGHNT, CDR2 YENEEA. CDR3 loop: CASRYGLAGVPQETQYF. The CDR3 DNA is TGTGCCAGCAGATACGGACTAGCGGGGGTACCTCAAGAGACCCAGTACTTC.

V and J are TRBV5-1 and TRBJ1-1; a weak D match, TRBD1 (6 bases). This CDR3 is 17 amino acids long. The germline gives CDR1 SGHRS, CDR2 YFSETQ. The V end lost 0 bases, the J end lost 1 base, and 16 bases lay between the germline ends. In nucleotides, the CDR3 is TGCGCCAGCAGCTTGGTAGGGGGGGAGGCCTCGAACACTGAAGCTTTCTTT. Its translation: CASSLVGGEASNTEAFF. Full variable domain (remainder filled in from reference TRBV5-1 and TRBJ1-1): KAGVTQTPRYLIKTRGQQVTLSCSPISGHRSVSWYQQTPGQGLQFLFEYFSETQRNKGNFPGRFSGRQFSNSRSEMNVSTLELGDSALYLCASSLVGGEASNTEAFFGQGTRLTVV.

This chain joins TRBV2 and TRBJ2-5; D is unresolved. CDR1 and CDR2 from the germline V gene are SNHLY and FYNNEI. The length of the CDR3 is 13 residues. V lost 8 bases, J lost 5 bases, and 15 bases lay in between. In nucleotides, the CDR3 is TGTGCCAGCTCCGACACAATGAAGGAGACCCAGTACTTC. Translation: CASSDTMKETQYF.

V gene TRBV5-1 combines with J gene TRBJ1-2; 11 bases fit TRBD1. V lost 7 bases and J lost 5; bases outside the gene matches: 4. The CDR3 loop spans 13 amino acids. The V gene's germline CDR1 is SGHRS and CDR2 YFSETQ. In nucleotides, the CDR3 is TGCGCCAGCGGACAGGGGGCTAGGTATGGCTACACCTTC. Translating it yields CASGQGARYGYTF.

This chain joins TRBV9 and TRBJ2-5, with D maybe TRBD1 (6 bases). CDR3 length: 14 amino acids. The V and J ends lost 2 bases and 1 base respectively, with 9 bases between them. Germline loops: CDR1 SGDLS, CDR2 YYNGEE. The CDR3 loop is CASSVGQPQETQYF. CDR3 coding DNA: TGTGCCAGCAGCGTTGGACAGCCCCAAGAGACCCAGTACTTC.

The rearrangement uses TRBV7-8 and TRBJ1-2; no clear D gene. V dropped 2 bases and J dropped 0 bases, with 10 bases sitting between them. The CDR3 contains 15 residues. The germline CDR1 and CDR2 sequences are SGHVS and FQNEAQ. Here the CDR3 DNA reads TGTGCCAGCAGCTTACACAGATCTCCTAACTATGGCTACACCTTC. This encodes CASSLHRSPNYGYTF.

In this sample, this clone turned up once. This sequence joins TRBV7-2 and TRBJ2-7, with D maybe TRBD2 (5 bases). V dropped 4 bases and J dropped 4 bases, with 14 bases sitting between them. Germline V gene lookup returns CDR1 SGHTA and CDR2 FQGNSA. This CDR3 is built from 14 residues. The CDR3 bases are TGTGCCAGCAGCTGGAGGACGGAAGATTACGAGCAGTACTTC. Protein product: CASSWRTEDYEQYF.

This sequence joins TRBV5-1 and TRBJ2-1; 11 bases align to TRBD2. Per the germline V gene, CDR1 is SGHRS and CDR2 is YFSETQ. The CDR3 loop spans 18 amino acids. The ends lost 0 bases at V and 5 bases at J; junction bases unmatched: 10. CDR3 sequence reads: CASSLASGGPGGDNEQFF. DNA of the CDR3: TGCGCCAGCAGCTTGGCTAGCGGGGGGCCAGGGGGGGACAATGAGCAGTTCTTC.

V usage is TRBV19 and J usage is TRBJ1-2, with TRBD1 identical over 8 bases. V gave up 3 bases and J gave up 4 bases; unmatched junction bases: 13. The CDR3 length is 17 residues. Germline lookup yields CDR1 LNHDA and CDR2 SQIVND (reference sequence). CDR3 loop: CASSMMQGARVGYGYTF. The CDR3 nucleotides are TGTGCCAGTAGTATGATGCAGGGGGCGCGGGTCGGCTATGGCTACACCTTC.

The V call is TRBV7-2, the J call TRBJ1-6; 7 bases align to TRBD1. The germline CDR1 and CDR2 sequences are SGHTA and FQGNSA. The CDR3 has 16 residues. Trimming removed 1 base from V and 7 bases from J; junction bases left unmatched: 7. The CDR3 nucleotides read TGTGCCAGCAGCTTAGGAGGGACAGTGTGGAATTCACCCCTCCACTTT. Translating gives CASSLGGTVWNSPLHF.

The genes are TRBV5-8 and TRBJ2-7, with a tentative D call TRBD2 (6 bases). Germline-derived CDR1 and CDR2 are SGHTS and YDEGEE. V was shortened by 0 bases and J by 3 bases, with 13 bases between the two germline ends. CDR3 length equals 15 residues. The CDR3 DNA follows: TGTGCCAGCAGCTTGGCCCGGGGGTCGAACTACGAGCAGTACTTC. It codes for CASSLARGSNYEQYF.

This clone was seen once. This chain joins TRBV30 and TRBJ1-2; 9 positions match TRBD1. The V gene's germline CDR1 is GTSNPN and CDR2 SVGIG (reference sequence). The CDR3 has 14 residues. With 4 bases clipped from V and 4 bases from J, the junction kept 7 bases outside the gene matches. CDR3 amino acids: CAWTQGTGPYGYTF. Here the CDR3 DNA reads TGTGCCTGGACCCAAGGGACAGGGCCCTATGGCTACACCTTC.

This clone was observed once. The chain recombines TRBV6-6 with TRBJ2-7; D call uncertain. Between the trimmed V and J ends, which lost 4 bases and 0 bases, there was a span of 7 bases. The CDR3 length is 13 residues. In germline, CDR1 is MNHNY, CDR2 SVGAGI (reference sequence). Here the CDR3 reads CASSSQPSYEQYF. Written as DNA, the CDR3 is TGTGCCAGCAGTTCACAGCCCTCCTACGAGCAGTACTTC.

V and J are TRBV4-3 and TRBJ1-1, with D possibly being TRBD1 (6 bases). V lost 3 bases, J lost 4 bases, and 12 bases lay in between. Germline-derived CDR1 and CDR2 are LGHNA and YSLEER. This CDR3 contains 14 residues. As DNA, the CDR3 is TGCGCCAGCAGCCACGTGACAGGAGCCACTGAAGCTTTCTTT. This gives the protein CASSHVTGATEAFF.

The chain is built from TRBV5-8 and TRBJ2-3, with 8 positions matching TRBD1. The junction had 6 bases not matched to a gene; V was cut back by 4 bases and J by 2 bases. The germline CDR1 and CDR2 sequences are SGHTS and YDEGEE. The CDR3 is 15 residues long. The CDR3 reads CASSPRTGHTDTQYF. CDR3 DNA sequence: TGTGCCAGCAGCCCCCGGACAGGGCACACAGATACGCAGTATTTT.

By share, this clone ranks as medium-sized (0.01 to 0.1%). The chain employs TRBV5-8 and TRBJ2-7; 7 bases agree with TRBD1. Germline V gene data show CDR1 as SGHTS and CDR2 as YDEGEE. Trimming at V came to 2 bases and at J to 3 bases, leaving 11 bases not matched to a gene. The CDR3 sequence is 16 residues long. CDR3 bases: TGTGCCAGCAGCTTTAGCCAGGGGGAGTCAATCTACGAGCAGTACTTC. Translation: CASSFSQGESIYEQYF.